These T cell receptor beta chains were read from a single sample in a study of cytomegalovirus exposure and HLA in healthy donors. TCRdb's table, derived via immunoSEQ multiplex PCR, lists solely in-frame clones and lacks some. Counted here are some 150,000 clones, approximately 87% occurring once; the ten biggest clones make up more than 4.5%. The sequencing sample was made of PBMCs. Every receptor here comes from a woman in her twenties or thirties in good health and CMV-seronegative. The CDR3 runs from the conserved cysteine through the conserved F or W. D genes are given only for firm matches. Not every row has a clone size; where given, it reads once, few, many or a size class.

V gene	D gene	clone size	J gene	CDR3 DNA	CDR3 protein
TRBV10-3	TRBD1	-	TRBJ2-7	TGTGCCAGCCGGGGACAGGAGAACTCCTACGAGCAGTACTTC	CASRGQENSYEQYF
TRBV6-1	TRBD2	-	TRBJ2-2	TGTGCCAGCAGTGAACGGCTAGCGGGAGCCGGGGAGCTGTTTTTT	CASSERLAGAGELFF
TRBV7-8	-	-	TRBJ1-4	TGTGCCAGCAGCTTAGCGCGGGATGAAAAACTGTTTTTT	CASSLARDEKLFF
TRBV10-1	TRBD2	once	TRBJ2-3	TGCGCCAGCAGTGAGATTCGAGCGGGACCAGATACGCAGTATTTT	CASSEIRAGPDTQYF
TRBV7-9	-	-	TRBJ2-7	TGTGCCAGCAGCCCACCCGGGACCTACGAGCAGTACTTC	CASSPPGTYEQYF
TRBV5-4	-	-	TRBJ1-2	TGTGCCAGCAGCTTCTGGCAGGCAGATGGCTACACCTTC	CASSFWQADGYTF
TRBV18	-	once	TRBJ2-2	TGTGCCAGCTCAGTAGGGGCGCCGACCACCGGGGAGCTGTTTTTT	CASSVGAPTTGELFF
TRBV30	-	-	TRBJ2-7	TGTGCCTGGAAGCTAGCTGGGTACGAGCAGTACTTC	CAWKLAGYEQYF
TRBV27	TRBD1	few	TRBJ1-4	TGTGCCAGCAGCCTAGGACAGGGTGAGGAAAAACTGTTTTTT	CASSLGQGEEKLFF
TRBV6-5	-	-	TRBJ2-7	TGTGCCAGCAGACGGGACTTCTCATTCTCCTACGAGCAGTACTTC	CASRRDFSFSYEQYF
TRBV19	-	-	TRBJ1-1	TGTGCCAGTATTTCGGGGTTAAACACTGAAGCTTTCTTT	CASISGLNTEAFF
TRBV19	TRBD1	-	TRBJ2-7	TGTGCCAGTAGTATAGGAGGGGGCAGCTCCTACGAGCAGTACTTC	CASSIGGGSSYEQYF
TRBV2	TRBD1	once	TRBJ2-7	TGTGCCAGCAGTGTGACAGGGGACTCCTACGAGCAGTACTTC	CASSVTGDSYEQYF
TRBV5-1	TRBD1	-	TRBJ2-7	TGCGCCAGCAGCACCTCACAGGGGGTAACCTACGAGCAGTACTTC	CASSTSQGVTYEQYF
TRBV7-6	TRBD1	-	TRBJ1-1	TGTGCCAGCAGCTTAGCCCGACAGGGCACTGAAGCTTTCTTT	CASSLARQGTEAFF
TRBV19	-	once	TRBJ2-3	TGTGCCAGTAGTGTGGGGGCGGATACGCAGTATTTT	CASSVGADTQYF
TRBV28	TRBD1	-	TRBJ1-5	TGTGCCAGCCGTGCAGGGGGAACTCAGCCCCAGCATTTT	CASRAGGTQPQHF
TRBV6-5	-	-	TRBJ1-4	TGTGCCAGCAGTTACACAGCAACTAATGAAAAACTGTTTTTT	CASSYTATNEKLFF
TRBV9	TRBD2	once	TRBJ2-5	TGTGCCAGCAGCGTAGGACTAGCGGGAGAGACCCAGTACTTC	CASSVGLAGETQYF
TRBV19	TRBD1	-	TRBJ2-2	TGTGCCAGTAGTAGGGGACAGGGGGCCGGCACCGGGGAGCTGTTTTTT	CASSRGQGAGTGELFF